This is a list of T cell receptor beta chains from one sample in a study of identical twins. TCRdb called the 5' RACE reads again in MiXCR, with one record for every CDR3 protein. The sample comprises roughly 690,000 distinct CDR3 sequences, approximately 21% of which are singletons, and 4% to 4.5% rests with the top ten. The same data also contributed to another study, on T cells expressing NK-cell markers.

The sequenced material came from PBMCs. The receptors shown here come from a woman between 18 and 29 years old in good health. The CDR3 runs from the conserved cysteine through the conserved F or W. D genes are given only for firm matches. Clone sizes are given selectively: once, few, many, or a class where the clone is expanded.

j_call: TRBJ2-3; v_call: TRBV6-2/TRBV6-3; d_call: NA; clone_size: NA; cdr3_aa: CASRSRAPTDTQYF; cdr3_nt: TGTGCCAGCCGATCCCGGGCCCCCACAGATACGCAGTATTTT
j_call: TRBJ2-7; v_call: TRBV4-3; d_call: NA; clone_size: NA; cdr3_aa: CASSQDPAGYEQYF; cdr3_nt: TGCGCCAGCAGCCAAGACCCAGCGGGCTACGAGCAGTACTTC
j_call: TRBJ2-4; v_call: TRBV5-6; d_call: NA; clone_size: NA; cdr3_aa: CASSLGGIIQYF; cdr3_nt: TGTGCCAGCAGCTTAGGCGGTATCATTCAGTACTTC
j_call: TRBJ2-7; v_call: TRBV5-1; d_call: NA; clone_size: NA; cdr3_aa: CASSIRTDSYEQYF; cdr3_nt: TGCGCCAGCAGCATTAGGACGGACTCCTACGAGCAGTACTTC
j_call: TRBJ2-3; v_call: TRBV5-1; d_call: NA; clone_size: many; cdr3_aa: CASSSLIADTQYF; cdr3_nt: TGCGCCAGCAGCTCCCTTATAGCGGATACGCAGTATTTT
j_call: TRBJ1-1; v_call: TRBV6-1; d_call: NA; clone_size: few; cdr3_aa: CAVTRGYTEAFF; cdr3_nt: TGTGCCGTAACCAGGGGATACACTGAAGCTTTCTTT
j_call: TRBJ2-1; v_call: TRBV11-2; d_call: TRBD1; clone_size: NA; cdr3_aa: CASRRPGQGMERFF; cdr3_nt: TGTGCCAGCAGACGACCGGGACAGGGTATGGAGCGGTTCTTC
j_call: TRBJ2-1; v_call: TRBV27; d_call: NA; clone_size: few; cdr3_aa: CASSLGPISRNEQFF; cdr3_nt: TGTGCCAGCAGCTTGGGCCCGATAAGCCGAAATGAGCAGTTCTTC
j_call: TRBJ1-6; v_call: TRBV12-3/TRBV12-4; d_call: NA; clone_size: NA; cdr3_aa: CASSPQGHSPLHF; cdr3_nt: TGTGCCAGCAGCCCACAGGGCCATTCACCCCTCCACTTT
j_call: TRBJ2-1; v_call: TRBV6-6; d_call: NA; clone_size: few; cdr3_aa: CASSSGPPPAFF; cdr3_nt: TGTGCCAGCAGTTCTGGCCCCCCCCCGGCGTTCTTC
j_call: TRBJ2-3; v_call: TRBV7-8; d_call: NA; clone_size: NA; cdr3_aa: CASIPTPIDTQYF; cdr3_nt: TGTGCCAGCATCCCCACGCCCATAGATACGCAGTATTTT
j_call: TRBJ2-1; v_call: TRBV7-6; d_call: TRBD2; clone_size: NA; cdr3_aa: CASSLARRRRGGLRRDNEQFF; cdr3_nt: TGTGCCAGCAGCTTAGCGCGTCGGCGACGGGGGGGCCTAAGACGAGACAATGAGCAGTTCTTC
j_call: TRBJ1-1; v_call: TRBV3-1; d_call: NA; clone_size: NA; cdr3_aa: CASSAQTAVAEAFF; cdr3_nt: TGTGCCAGCAGCGCGCAGACAGCGGTGGCTGAAGCTTTCTTT
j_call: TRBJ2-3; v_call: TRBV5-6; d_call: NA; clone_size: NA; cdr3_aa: CASSWRGQATDTQYF; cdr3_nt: TGTGCCAGCAGCTGGAGGGGGCAAGCCACAGATACGCAGTATTTT